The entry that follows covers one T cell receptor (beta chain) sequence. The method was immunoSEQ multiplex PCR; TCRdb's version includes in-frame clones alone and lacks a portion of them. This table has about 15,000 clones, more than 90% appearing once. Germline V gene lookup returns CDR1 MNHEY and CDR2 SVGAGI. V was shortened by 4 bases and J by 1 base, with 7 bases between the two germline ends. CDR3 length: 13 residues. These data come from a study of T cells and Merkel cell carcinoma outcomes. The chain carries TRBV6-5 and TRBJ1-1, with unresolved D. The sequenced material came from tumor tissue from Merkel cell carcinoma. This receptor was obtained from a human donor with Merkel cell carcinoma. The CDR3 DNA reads TGTGCCAGCAGTTTGGACGAGAACACTGAAGCTTTCTTT. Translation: CASSLDENTEAFF.